Shown below are 17 T cell receptor beta chains from a single sample sequenced in a study of T cell responses to AZD1222 COVID-19 vaccine. Measured with immunoSEQ multiplex PCR; TCRdb has only the in-frame clones, and not every one. This table has 100,000 to 150,000 clones, 88% appearing once. This specimen consisted of peripheral blood, obtained on day 0 of MenACWY control vaccination. These TCRs come from an adult in good health.

The chain combines TRBV6-5 with TRBJ1-6; 7 bases are a match to TRBD1. Germline values: CDR1 MNHEY, CDR2 SVGAGI. Unmatched junction bases numbered 0, after V lost 0 bases and J lost 7 bases. The CDR3 runs to 14 residues. In DNA, the CDR3 is TGTGCCAGCAGTTACTCGGACAGGAATTCACCCCTCCACTTT. Translated, it gives CASSYSDRNSPLHF.

V gene TRBV9 combines with J gene TRBJ2-6; D not certain. The CDR3 has 14 amino acids. CDR1 and CDR2 from the germline V gene are SGDLS and YYNGEE. V shed 1 base and J shed 3 bases, with 5 bases lying between them. The CDR3 DNA follows: TGTGCCAGCAGCGTAAGGCATGGGGCCAACGTCCTGACTTTC. Residues: CASSVRHGANVLTF.

This clone was detected only a few times. This rearrangement joins TRBV6-1 to TRBJ1-3; D is ambiguous. Germline CDR1 and CDR2: MNHNS and SASEGT. The CDR3 runs to 15 residues. Trimming pared 2 bases from V and 2 bases from J, leaving 10 bases between. The DNA of the CDR3 is TGTGCCAGCAGTGAACAGGAAGAACCTGGAAACACCATATATTTT. Encoded protein: CASSEQEEPGNTIYF.

This chain links TRBV27 with TRBJ2-1, with 12 bases identical to TRBD2. The V and J ends lost 6 bases and 4 bases, in that order; junction bases with no gene match: 7. The CDR3 sequence is 16 residues long. CDR1 and CDR2 from the germline V gene are MNHEY and SMNVEV (reference sequence). The CDR3 coding sequence is TGTGCCAGCAGCCCCGGACTAGCGGGGCCTTACAATGAGCAGTTCTTC. It yields the protein CASSPGLAGPYNEQFF.

The chain recombines TRBV5-4 with TRBJ1-5, with D perhaps matching TRBD1 (6 bases). This CDR3 spans 16 amino acids. With 0 bases removed from V and 3 bases from J, the gap between germline ends came to 13 bases. The germline V gene encodes CDR1 SGHNT and CDR2 YYREEE (reference sequence). The CDR3 bases are TGTGCCAGCAGCTTGGGGGGGGCAGGGGCCAATCAGCCCCAGCATTTT. It specifies CASSLGGAGANQPQHF.

V gene TRBV30 combines with J gene TRBJ2-2; perhaps TRBD1 as D (5 bases). The CDR3 has 13 amino acids. The V end was cut by 4 bases, the J end by 4 bases, with 10 bases between. Germline V gene data show CDR1 as GTSNPN and CDR2 as SVGIG (reference sequence). CDR3: CAWNGQGTGELFF. The CDR3 region has the DNA TGTGCCTGGAATGGGCAGGGCACCGGGGAGCTGTTTTTT. The full variable domain, completed using reference TRBV30 and TRBJ2-2, is SQTIHQWPATLVQPVGSPLSLECTVEGTSNPNLYWYRQAAGRGLQLLFYSVGIGQISSEVPQNLSASRPQDRQFILSSKKLLLSDSGFYLCAWNGQGTGELFFGEGSRLTVL.

Of note for this clone: It is unclear where the CDR3 begins or ends on the DNA, so no DNA is shown, and the CDR3 is as TCRdb lists it. This chain joins TRBV9 and TRBJ2-7; TRBD1, as called in the table, went unchecked against the DNA. The CDR3 is 15 residues long, counting both termini. From germline, CDR1 is SGDLS and CDR2 YYNGEE. The CDR3 sequence is CASSSSGDRGYEQYF.

The chain uses TRBV28 and TRBJ2-2; D is undetermined. V was pared by 2 bases and J by 7 bases, with 8 bases between. Germline V gives CDR1 MDHEN, CDR2 SYDVKM. This CDR3 has 13 amino acids. CDR3 coding DNA: TGTGCCAGCAGTTTACACGGCGGCGGGGAGCTGTTTTTT. This codes for CASSLHGGGELFF.

V and J are TRBV2 and TRBJ1-6; 8 nucleotides align to TRBD1. The germline V gene encodes CDR1 SNHLY and CDR2 FYNNEI. Germline trimming cut 3 bases from V and 9 bases from J; bases unmatched to any gene: 4. CDR3 size: 14 residues. CDR3 loop: CASSDGQGISPLHF. The DNA for the CDR3 is TGTGCCAGCAGTGACGGACAGGGAATTTCACCCCTCCACTTT.

The gene calls are TRBV5-4 and TRBJ2-3; 7 bases match TRBD2. Per the germline V gene, CDR1 is SGHNT and CDR2 is YYREEE (reference sequence). The CDR3 has 14 residues. V gave up 0 bases and J gave up 7 bases; unmatched junction bases: 5. CDR3 region: CASSLALAANTQYF. For the CDR3, the DNA is TGTGCCAGCAGCTTGGCCCTAGCGGCGAATACGCAGTATTTT.

This chain links TRBV19 with TRBJ1-1; 10 bases align to TRBD1. V lost 0 bases to trimming and J lost 6 bases; unmatched junction nucleotides: 4. This CDR3 spans 15 amino acids. CDR1 is LNHDA and CDR2 is SQIVND in the germline V gene (reference sequence). Here the CDR3 reads CASSIDGTGVSEAFF. The CDR3 DNA sequence: TGTGCCAGTAGTATAGACGGGACAGGGGTCTCTGAAGCTTTCTTT.

This clone appeared once. The CDR3 DNA sequence: TGTGCCAGCAGCCCGACTAGCGGGAGATACGAGCAGTACTTC. Its protein product is CASSPTSGRYEQYF. V usage is TRBV7-2 and J usage is TRBJ2-7; 12 bases are shared with TRBD2. V shed 5 bases and J 4 bases; nucleotides not matched to a gene: 3. The V gene's germline CDR1 is SGHTA and CDR2 FQGNSA. CDR3 size: 14 residues.

J is TRBJ2-1 and V is TRBV3-1 (or the pseudogene TRBV3-2); D not resolved. Germline lookup yields CDR1 LGHDT and CDR2 YNNKEL (reference sequence). V gave up 3 bases and J gave up 4 bases, with 16 bases separating them. The CDR3 runs to 16 residues. CDR3 nucleotide sequence: TGTGCCAGCAGCCACCCCCGGAACCAAGCGTACAATGAGCAGTTCTTC. The encoded protein is CASSHPRNQAYNEQFF.

The chain links TRBV2 to TRBJ1-2; D is unresolved. Germline CDR1 is SNHLY and CDR2 is FYNNEI. The CDR3 spans 12 residues. V lost 6 bases to trimming and J lost 10 bases, with 15 bases between them. The CDR3: CASRGLLPNYTF. The CDR3 coding sequence is TGTGCCAGCAGAGGACTATTGCCCAACTACACCTTC.

This clone was seen a few times. The chain has TRBV9 and TRBJ1-2; no reliable D call. The germline V and J ends were trimmed by 4 bases and 3 bases, with 16 bases remaining between them. CDR3 length: 15 amino acids. Germline V gene lookup returns CDR1 SGDLS and CDR2 YYNGEE. The CDR3 here is CASSPTLAPDYGYTF. For the CDR3, the DNA is TGTGCCAGCAGCCCGACCTTGGCTCCAGACTATGGCTACACCTTC.

Worth noting for this clone: Additional DNA sequences in this sample encode the identical CDR3. This chain links TRBV28 with TRBJ2-7; TRBD2 aligns across 9 bases. CDR3 length: 15 residues. The junction had 5 bases not matched to a gene; V was cut back by 5 bases and J by 0 bases. CDR1 MDHEN and CDR2 SYDVKM come from the germline V gene. Written as DNA, the CDR3 is TGTGCCAGCAGTCTGGCGGGGGGGGGCTCCTACGAGCAGTACTTC. Its protein is CASSLAGGGSYEQYF.

V is TRBV30 and J is TRBJ2-1, with a possible D match to TRBD2 (6 bases). CDR1 GTSNPN and CDR2 SVGIG come from the germline V gene (reference sequence). The CDR3 has 12 residues. The ends were cut back, 0 bases at V and 10 bases at J, with 10 bases in the middle. The CDR3 reads CAWSVNSGEQFF. CDR3 nucleotide sequence: TGTGCCTGGAGTGTGAATAGCGGAGAGCAGTTCTTC.